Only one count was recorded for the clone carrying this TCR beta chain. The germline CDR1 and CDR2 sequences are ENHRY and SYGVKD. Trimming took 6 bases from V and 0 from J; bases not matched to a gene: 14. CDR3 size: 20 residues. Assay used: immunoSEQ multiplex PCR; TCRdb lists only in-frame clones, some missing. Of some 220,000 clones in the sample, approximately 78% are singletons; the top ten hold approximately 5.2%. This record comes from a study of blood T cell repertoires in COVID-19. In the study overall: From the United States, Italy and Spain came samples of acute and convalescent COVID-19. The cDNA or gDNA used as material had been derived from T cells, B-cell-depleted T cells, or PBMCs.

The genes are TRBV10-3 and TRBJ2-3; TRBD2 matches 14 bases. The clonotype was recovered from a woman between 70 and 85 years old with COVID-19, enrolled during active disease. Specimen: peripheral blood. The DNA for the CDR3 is TGTGCCATCAGCAAAAGGACAGGCGGACTAGCGGGAGGAAGCACAGATACGCAGTATTTT. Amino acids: CAISKRTGGLAGGSTDTQYF.